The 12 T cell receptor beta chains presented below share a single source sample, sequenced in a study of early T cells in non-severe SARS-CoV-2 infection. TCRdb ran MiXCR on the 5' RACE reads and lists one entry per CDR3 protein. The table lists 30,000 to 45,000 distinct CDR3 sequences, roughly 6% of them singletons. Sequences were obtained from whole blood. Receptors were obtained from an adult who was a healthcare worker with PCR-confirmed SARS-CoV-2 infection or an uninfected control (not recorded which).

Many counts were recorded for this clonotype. In DNA, the CDR3 is TGCGCCAGCAGCCGTTACTTTAGGACTAGCGGGGATTTCAATGAGCAGTTCTTC. This gives the protein CASSRYFRTSGDFNEQFF. The chain employs TRBV5-1 and TRBJ2-1; 12 positions agree with TRBD2. The CDR3 consists of 18 residues. Germline loops: CDR1 SGHRS, CDR2 YFSETQ. The trim removed 4 bases at V and 6 bases at J, leaving 14 bases unmatched.

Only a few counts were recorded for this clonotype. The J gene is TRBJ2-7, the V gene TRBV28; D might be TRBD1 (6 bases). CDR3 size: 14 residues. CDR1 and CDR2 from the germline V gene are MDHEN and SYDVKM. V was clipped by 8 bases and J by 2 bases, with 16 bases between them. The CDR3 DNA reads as TGTGCCAGCCTAAAGGCAGGGGTACCCTACGAGCAGTACTTC. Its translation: CASLKAGVPYEQYF.

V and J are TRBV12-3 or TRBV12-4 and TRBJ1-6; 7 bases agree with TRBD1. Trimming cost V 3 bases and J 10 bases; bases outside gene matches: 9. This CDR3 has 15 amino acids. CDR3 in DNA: TGTGCCAGCAGTTTCAGTGTACAGGGGAAGTCACCCCTCCACTTT. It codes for CASSFSVQGKSPLHF.

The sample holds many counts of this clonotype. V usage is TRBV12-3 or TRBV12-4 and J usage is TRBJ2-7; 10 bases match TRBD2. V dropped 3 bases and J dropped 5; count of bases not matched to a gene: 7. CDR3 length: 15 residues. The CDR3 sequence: CASSFPSGGAHEQYF. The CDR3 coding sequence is TGTGCCAGCAGTTTTCCCAGCGGGGGGGCCCACGAGCAGTACTTC.

The CDR3 bases are TGTGCCAGCAAAGAAGGGACAGCTAAAGAGACCCAGTACTTC. Translated, it gives CASKEGTAKETQYF. V gene TRBV6-2 or TRBV6-3 combines with J gene TRBJ2-5; 7 nucleotides align to TRBD1. CDR1 and CDR2 from the germline V gene are MNHEY and SVGEGT. The trim removed 7 bases at V and 3 bases at J, leaving 8 bases unmatched. The CDR3 is 14 residues long.

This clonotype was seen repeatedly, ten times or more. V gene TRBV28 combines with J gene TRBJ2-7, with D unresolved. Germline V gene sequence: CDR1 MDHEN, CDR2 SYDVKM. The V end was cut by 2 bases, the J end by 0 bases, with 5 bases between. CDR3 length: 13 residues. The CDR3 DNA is TGTGCCAGCAGTTTACGAGGCTCCTACGAGCAGTACTTC. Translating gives CASSLRGSYEQYF.

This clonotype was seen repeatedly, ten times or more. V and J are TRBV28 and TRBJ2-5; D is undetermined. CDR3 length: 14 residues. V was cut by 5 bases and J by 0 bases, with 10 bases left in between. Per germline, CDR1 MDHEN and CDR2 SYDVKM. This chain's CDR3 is CASSAQPYQETQYF. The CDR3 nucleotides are TGTGCCAGCAGTGCCCAACCGTACCAAGAGACCCAGTACTTC. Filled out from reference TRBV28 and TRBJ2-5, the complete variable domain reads DVKVTQSSRYLVKRTGEKVFLECVQDMDHENMFWYRQDPGLGLRLIYFSYDVKMKEKGDIPEGYSVSREKKERFSLILESASTNQTSMYLCASSAQPYQETQYFGPGTRLLVL.

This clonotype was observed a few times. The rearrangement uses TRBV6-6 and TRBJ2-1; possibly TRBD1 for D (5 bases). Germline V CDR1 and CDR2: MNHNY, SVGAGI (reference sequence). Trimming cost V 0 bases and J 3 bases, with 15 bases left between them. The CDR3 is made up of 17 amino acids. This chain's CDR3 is CASSYSAPTTVYNEQFF. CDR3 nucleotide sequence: TGTGCCAGCAGTTACTCGGCCCCGACGACAGTCTACAATGAGCAGTTCTTC.

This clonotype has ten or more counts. The CDR3 reads CASTQMGTYEQYF. The CDR3 nucleotides read TGTGCCAGCACCCAGATGGGGACCTACGAGCAGTACTTC. The rearrangement links TRBV12-3 or TRBV12-4 to TRBJ2-7; D remains ambiguous. The germline V and J ends were trimmed by 7 bases and 2 bases, with 12 bases remaining between them. This CDR3 is 13 amino acids long.

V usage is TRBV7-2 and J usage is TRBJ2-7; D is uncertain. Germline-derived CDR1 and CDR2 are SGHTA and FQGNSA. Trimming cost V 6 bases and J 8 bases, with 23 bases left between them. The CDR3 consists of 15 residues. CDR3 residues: CASSSSRAQMVKQYF. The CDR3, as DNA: TGTGCCAGCAGTTCTAGTAGGGCCCAAATGGTAAAGCAGTACTTC. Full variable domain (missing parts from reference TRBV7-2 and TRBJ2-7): GAGVSQSPSNKVTEKGKDVELRCDPISGHTALYWYRQSLGQGLEFLIYFQGNSAPDKSGLPSDRFSAERTGGSVSTLTIQRTQQEDSAVYLCASSSSRAQMVKQYFGPGTRLTVT.

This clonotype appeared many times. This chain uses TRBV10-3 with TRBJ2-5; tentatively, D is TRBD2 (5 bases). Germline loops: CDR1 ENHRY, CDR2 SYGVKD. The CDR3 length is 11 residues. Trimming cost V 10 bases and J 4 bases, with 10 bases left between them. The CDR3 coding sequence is TGTGCCACCAACCGGGGAGAGACCCAGTACTTC. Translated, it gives CATNRGETQYF.

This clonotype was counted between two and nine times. CDR3 amino acids: CASSLAAGATGEQYF. CDR3 in DNA: TGTGCCAGCAGCTTAGCGGCAGGGGCGACGGGGGAGCAGTACTTC. J is TRBJ2-7 and V is TRBV7-2, with D tentatively TRBD1 (6 bases). The CDR3 loop spans 15 amino acids. V lost 0 bases and J 7 bases, leaving 16 bases between the germline ends. The germline V gene encodes CDR1 SGHTA and CDR2 FQGNSA.